The 10 T cell receptor beta chains below were found in one sample sequenced in a study of siplizumab effects on memory and regulatory T cells. Clones were sequenced by immunoSEQ multiplex PCR, and TCRdb holds only the in-frame ones, with some missing. Among some 100,000 clones listed, 94% were seen once. Sequenced: Tregs sorted from blood. The receptors originated from a human donor in good health.

The rearrangement joins TRBV6-5 to TRBJ1-1; D ambiguous. This CDR3 region has 14 residues. Trimming removed 1 base from V and 0 bases from J, with 6 bases in between. The germline gives CDR1 MNHEY, CDR2 SVGAGI. The CDR3 nucleotides are TGTGCCAGCAGTTACTACGGCCTGAACACTGAAGCTTTCTTT. Protein sequence: CASSYYGLNTEAFF.

This sequence joins TRBV5-4 and TRBJ2-7, with 8 bases matching TRBD1. With 3 bases clipped from V and 6 bases from J, the junction kept 8 bases outside the gene matches. CDR1 is SGHNT and CDR2 is YYREEE in the germline V gene (reference sequence). The CDR3 has 14 amino acids. The CDR3 sequence is CASSWRQGTAEQYF. The DNA for the CDR3 is TGTGCCAGCAGCTGGAGACAGGGGACCGCCGAGCAGTACTTC.

The chain has TRBV29-1 and TRBJ2-5; 11 nucleotides match TRBD2. The DNA end lines up better with TRBJ2-7; the J call may be wrong. Per the germline V gene, CDR1 is SQVTM and CDR2 is ANQGSEA. The CDR3 is 14 amino acids. CDR3 in DNA: TGCAGCGTTCGACTAGCGGGAAGATTCTACGAGCAGTACTTC. Amino acids: CSVRLAGRFYEQYF.

The chain has TRBV7-3 and TRBJ1-2; possible D gene TRBD1, 5 bases. V was pared by 2 bases and J by 1 base, with 11 bases between. Germline-derived CDR1 and CDR2 are SGHTA and FQGTGA. The CDR3 length is 15 residues. CDR3 amino acids: CASSLDSASNYGYTF. DNA of the CDR3: TGTGCCAGCAGCTTAGACAGTGCCAGTAACTATGGCTACACCTTC. Supplemented by reference TRBV7-3 and TRBJ1-2, the full variable domain reads GAGVSQTPSNKVTEKGKYVELRCDPISGHTALYWYRQSLGQGPEFLIYFQGTGAADDSGLPNDRFFAVRPEGSVSTLKIQRTERGDSAVYLCASSLDSASNYGYTFGSGTRLTVV.

This chain uses TRBV11-2 with TRBJ2-1, with 9 bases aligning to TRBD2. The CDR3 runs to 14 residues. V was clipped by 0 bases and J by 7 bases; unmatched bases: 1. Germline V lookup: CDR1 SGHAT, CDR2 FQNNGV. The CDR3 DNA sequence: TGTGCCAGCAGCTTAGAACTAGCGGGTAATGAGCAGTTCTTC. This translates into CASSLELAGNEQFF.

V usage is TRBV5-5 and J usage is TRBJ2-2, with D unclear. This CDR3 spans 15 amino acids. V shed 6 bases and J shed 2 bases, with 14 bases lying between them. In germline, CDR1 is SGHKS, CDR2 YYEKEE (reference sequence). CDR3 region: CASTDRAANTGELFF. As DNA, the CDR3 is TGTGCCAGCACCGATAGGGCGGCCAACACCGGGGAGCTGTTTTTT.

The chain uses TRBV5-1 and TRBJ2-3; no definite D call. CDR3 length: 15 residues. V shed 2 bases and J shed 0 bases, with 10 bases lying between them. Germline V gene sequence: CDR1 SGHRS, CDR2 YFSETQ. For the CDR3, the DNA is TGCGCCAGCAGCTTAGATAACCCTAGCACAGATACGCAGTATTTT. Amino acid sequence: CASSLDNPSTDTQYF.

This chain uses TRBV27 with TRBJ2-1, with 12 bases lining up with TRBD2. The trim removed 5 bases at V and 5 bases at J, leaving 10 bases unmatched. CDR3 length equals 17 residues. Germline V lookup: CDR1 MNHEY, CDR2 SMNVEV (reference sequence). CDR3 in DNA: TGTGCCAGCAGTCCTCTACGGACTAGCGGGGCGAACAATGAGCAGTTCTTC. Translation: CASSPLRTSGANNEQFF.

This chain uses TRBV5-4 with TRBJ2-5, with 9 bases matching TRBD2. The CDR3 spans 19 residues. The germline V gene encodes CDR1 SGHNT and CDR2 YYREEE (reference sequence). J lost 2 bases, V lost 0 bases, and 14 bases had no gene match. CDR3 protein: CASSLGPEGLAWKQETQYF. The CDR3 DNA is TGTGCCAGCAGCTTGGGCCCAGAGGGACTAGCTTGGAAGCAAGAGACCCAGTACTTC.

DNA for the CDR3: TGTGCCAGTAGTACCCAACAGGGGATCAATCAGCCCCAGCATTTT. It encodes CASSTQQGINQPQHF. The rearrangement links TRBV19 to TRBJ1-5, with 7 nucleotides matching TRBD1. CDR1 LNHDA and CDR2 SQIVND come from the germline V gene (reference sequence). This CDR3 has 15 amino acids. The ends lost 4 bases at V and 3 bases at J; junction bases unmatched: 6.